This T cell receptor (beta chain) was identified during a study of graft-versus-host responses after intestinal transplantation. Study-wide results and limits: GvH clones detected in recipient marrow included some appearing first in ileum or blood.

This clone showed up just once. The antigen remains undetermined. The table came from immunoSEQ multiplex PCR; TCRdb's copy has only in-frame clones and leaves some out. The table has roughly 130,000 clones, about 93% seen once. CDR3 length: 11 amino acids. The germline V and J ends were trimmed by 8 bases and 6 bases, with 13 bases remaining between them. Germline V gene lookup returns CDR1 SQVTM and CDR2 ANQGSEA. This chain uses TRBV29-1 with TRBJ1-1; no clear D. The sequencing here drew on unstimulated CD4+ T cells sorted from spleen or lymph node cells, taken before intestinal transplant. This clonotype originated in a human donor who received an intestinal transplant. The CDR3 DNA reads TGCAGCACCTATCGGGGTGCTGAAGCTTTCTTT. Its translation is CSTYRGAEAFF.